This T cell receptor (beta chain) originates from a study of technical replicates of blood from four donors. The assay was immunoSEQ multiplex PCR, and TCRdb's table has in-frame clones only and misses some. The sample lists under 80,000 clones, more than 85% seen once, with 0.3% to 0.5% in the top ten. Concerning this clone itself: The junction and the germline gene differ at one end; a read error may be behind it.

The sample consisted of T cells isolated from PBMCs. The receptor's source is a human donor in good health. Some clones in this sample may be carry-over from other donors' samples.

In DNA form, the CDR3 reads TGTGCCAGCAGCTTAAATGCAGGGTGGGTCTTT. Amino acid sequence: CASSLNAGWVF. This chain uses TRBV5-8 with TRBJ1-1; possible D gene TRBD1, 5 bases. The CDR3 length is 11 residues. Germline values: CDR1 SGHTS, CDR2 YDEGEE.